This T cell receptor (beta chain) was documented in a study of cytomegalovirus exposure and HLA in healthy donors. The CDR3 has 15 amino acids. V shed 2 bases, J shed 8 bases, and the junction held 4 bases outside the gene matches. Germline V gene sequence: CDR1 SEHNR, CDR2 FQNEAQ (reference sequence). Whole-study results and caveats: The investigators catalogued 150 to 200 TCR beta chains as cytomegalovirus-associated. In vitro, a few CMV-associated chains proved specific for CMV antigens.

For this clone: Its cognate antigen is unknown.

The method was immunoSEQ multiplex PCR; TCRdb's version includes in-frame clones alone and lacks a portion of them. The sample lists some 210,000 clones, around 86% occurring once. Donors were drawn from the approximately 120-subject validation cohort, separate from the roughly 670-subject first cohort. The sample comprised PBMCs. V and J are TRBV7-9 and TRBJ2-1, with 12 bases matching TRBD2. The TCR was taken from a woman aged 18-29 years in good health and CMV-seropositive. The CDR3 sequence is CASSLLGLAGDEQFF. The CDR3 DNA reads TGTGCCAGCAGCTTATTGGGACTAGCGGGCGATGAGCAGTTCTTC.